This T cell receptor (beta chain) came from a study of cytomegalovirus exposure and HLA in healthy donors. Study as a whole: A previous analysis identified approximately 120 million unique TCR beta sequences derived from approximately 190 million T cells.

A multiplex PCR was run with 60 Vbeta primers and 13 Jbeta primers. Libraries were prepared by immunoSEQ multiplex PCR; TCRdb keeps only in-frame clonotypes and omits some of them. This table has 100,000 or so clones, more than 65% appearing once. To note about this clone: One junction end disagrees with the germline gene, perhaps due to a read error.

Looked up from germline, CDR1 is SGHVS and CDR2 is FQNEAQ. The length of the CDR3 is 14 residues. The sample consisted of PBMCs. The chain carries TRBV7-8 and TRBJ1-6, with 9 bases identical to TRBD1. This receptor was obtained from a middle-aged man in good health and CMV-seropositive. This chain's CDR3 is CAGSSDRGYLPLHF. The CDR3 nucleotides read TGTGCCGGCAGCTCGGACAGGGGATATTTACCCCTCCACTTT. Filled out from reference TRBV7-8 and TRBJ1-6, the complete variable domain reads GAGVSQSPRYKVAKRGQDVALRCDPISGHVSLFWYQQALGQGPEFLTYFQNEAQLDKSGLPSDRFFAERPEGSVSTLKIQRTQQEDSAVYLCAGSSDRGYLPLHFGNGTRLTVT.